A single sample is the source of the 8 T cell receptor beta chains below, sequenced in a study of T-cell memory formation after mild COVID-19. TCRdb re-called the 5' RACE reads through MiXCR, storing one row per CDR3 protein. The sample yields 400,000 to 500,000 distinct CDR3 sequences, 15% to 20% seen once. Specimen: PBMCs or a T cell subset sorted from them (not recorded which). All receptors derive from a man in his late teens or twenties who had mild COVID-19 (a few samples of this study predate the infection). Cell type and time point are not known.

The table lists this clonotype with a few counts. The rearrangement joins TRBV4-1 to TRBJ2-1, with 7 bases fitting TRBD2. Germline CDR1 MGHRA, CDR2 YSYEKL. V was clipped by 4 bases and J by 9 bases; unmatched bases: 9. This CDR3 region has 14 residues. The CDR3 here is CASSPFSRTSEQFF. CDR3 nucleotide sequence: TGCGCCAGCAGCCCGTTTTCTAGGACTAGTGAGCAGTTCTTC.

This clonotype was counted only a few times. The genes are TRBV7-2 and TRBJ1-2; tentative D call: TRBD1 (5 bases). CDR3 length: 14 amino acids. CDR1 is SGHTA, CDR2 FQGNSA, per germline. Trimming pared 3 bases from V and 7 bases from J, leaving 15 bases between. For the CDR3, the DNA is TGTGCCAGCAGCTTGGGCCGGGGGGTAGCTGGCTACACCTTC. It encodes CASSLGRGVAGYTF.

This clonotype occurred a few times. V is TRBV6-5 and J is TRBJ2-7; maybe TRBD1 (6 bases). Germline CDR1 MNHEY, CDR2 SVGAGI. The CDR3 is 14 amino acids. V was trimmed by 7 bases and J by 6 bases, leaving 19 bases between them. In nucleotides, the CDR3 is TGTGCCAGCAATCTGGGGACACCCTGGAGCGAGCAGTACTTC. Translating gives CASNLGTPWSEQYF.

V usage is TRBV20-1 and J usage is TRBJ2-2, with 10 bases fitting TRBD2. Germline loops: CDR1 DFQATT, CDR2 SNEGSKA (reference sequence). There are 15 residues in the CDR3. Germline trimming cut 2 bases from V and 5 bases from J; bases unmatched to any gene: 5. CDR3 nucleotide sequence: TGCAGTGCTAGACTAGCGGGGGTGTGGACCGGGGAGCTGTTTTTT. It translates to CSARLAGVWTGELFF.

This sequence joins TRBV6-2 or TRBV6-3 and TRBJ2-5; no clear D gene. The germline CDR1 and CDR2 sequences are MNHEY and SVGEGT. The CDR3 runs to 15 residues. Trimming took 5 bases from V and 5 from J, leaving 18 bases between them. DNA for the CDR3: TGTGCCAGCAGTCTCACGACGGCCACCGGGGAGACCCAGTACTTC. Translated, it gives CASSLTTATGETQYF.

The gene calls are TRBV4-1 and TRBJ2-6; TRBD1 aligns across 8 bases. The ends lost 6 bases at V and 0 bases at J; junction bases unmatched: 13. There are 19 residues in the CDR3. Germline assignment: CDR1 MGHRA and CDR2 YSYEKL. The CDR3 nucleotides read TGCGCCAGCAGACTCCCCGGGACAGGAAAACTCTCTGGGGCCAACGTCCTGACTTTC. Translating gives CASRLPGTGKLSGANVLTF.

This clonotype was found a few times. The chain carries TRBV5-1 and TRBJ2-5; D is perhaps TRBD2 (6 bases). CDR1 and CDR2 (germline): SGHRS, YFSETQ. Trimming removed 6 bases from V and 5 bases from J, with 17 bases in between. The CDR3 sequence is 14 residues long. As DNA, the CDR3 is TGCGCCAGCAAGACTAGTGCGGCTGATGAGACCCAGTACTTC. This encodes CASKTSAADETQYF.

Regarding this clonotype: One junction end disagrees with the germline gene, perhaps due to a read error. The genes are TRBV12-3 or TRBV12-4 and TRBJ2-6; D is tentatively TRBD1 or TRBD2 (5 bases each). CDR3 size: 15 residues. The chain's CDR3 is CASTLGGSVANVLTF. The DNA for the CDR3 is TGTGCCAGCACCCTTGGGGGATCTGTGGCCAACGTCCTGACTTTC.